This T cell receptor (beta chain) appears in the sequencing data of a study of blood T cell repertoires in COVID-19. Whole-study context: Some COVID-19 samples were acute and others convalescent; all came from the United States, Italy and Spain. T cells, B-cell-depleted T cells, or PBMCs provided the cDNA or gDNA that served as material.

Seattle's cohort entered during active infection and was followed longitudinally. As processed by the authors: Reference gene primer amplification yielded estimated nucleated cell counts. Sequenced by immunoSEQ multiplex PCR; TCRdb stores in-frame clones only, minus some. Clone size and V and J calls were adopted from that table, with D and trimming inferred from the DNA. The data contain fewer than 650,000 clones, 85% to 90% of them singletons. This CDR3 is built from 17 residues. Germline V lookup: CDR1 MDHEN, CDR2 SYDVKM. Trimming pared 3 bases from V and 2 bases from J, leaving 19 bases between. This chain connects TRBV28 to TRBJ1-1; D not certain. The origin of this receptor is a woman in her forties or fifties with COVID-19, enrolled during active disease. Input material: peripheral blood. The CDR3 region has the DNA TGTGCCAGCAGTTTCTCTGGTTTCCTTCCGCGAAACACTGAAGCTTTCTTT. Protein product: CASSFSGFLPRNTEAFF.